One and the same sample provided the 11 T cell receptor beta chains below, sequenced in a study of CD4+ T cells in melanoma. The assay was immunoSEQ multiplex PCR, and TCRdb's table has in-frame clones only and misses some. Of some 110,000 clones in the sample, 92% were seen once. The specimen was peripheral blood. All receptors come from a human donor with melanoma.

V is TRBV2 and J is TRBJ2-7, with D possibly called TRBD1 or TRBD2 (5 bases each). CDR3 length: 12 residues. The V gene's germline CDR1 is SNHLY and CDR2 FYNNEI. The V end was cut by 6 bases, the J end by 2 bases, with 8 bases between. The CDR3 sequence: CASRGDAYEQYF. The DNA of the CDR3 is TGTGCCAGCAGGGGGGACGCCTACGAGCAGTACTTC.

The J gene is TRBJ2-6, the V gene TRBV4-2, with 12 bases that match TRBD2. The CDR3 runs to 19 residues. V dropped 1 base and J dropped 0; count of bases not matched to a gene: 4. CDR1 and CDR2 from the germline V gene are LGHNA and YNFKEQ. In DNA form, the CDR3 reads TGTGCCAGCAGCCAAGGGACTAGCGGGGTTAGCTCTGGGGCCAACGTCCTGACTTTC. Translating gives CASSQGTSGVSSGANVLTF.

The chain is built from TRBV27 and TRBJ2-3, with D possibly being TRBD1 (5 bases). V was shortened by 7 bases and J by 6 bases, with 29 bases between the two germline ends. Germline assignment: CDR1 MNHEY and CDR2 SMNVEV (reference sequence). The CDR3 contains 18 residues. CDR3: CASTLRSVGARNPDTQYF. DNA for the CDR3: TGTGCCAGCACCCTACGTAGTGTTGGGGCGCGGAATCCCGATACGCAGTATTTT.

This clone was seen a few times. The chain links TRBV4-2 to TRBJ1-5; 8 nucleotides align to TRBD1. Per germline, CDR1 LGHNA and CDR2 YNFKEQ. The CDR3 consists of 16 residues. J gave up 0 bases and V 4 bases, and 5 bases lay outside the gene matches. The CDR3 region is CASSPDRANSNQPQHF. The CDR3 nucleotides are TGTGCCAGCAGCCCGGACAGGGCTAATAGCAATCAGCCCCAGCATTTT.

The chain carries TRBV5-1 and TRBJ2-1, with 7 bases fitting TRBD2. Looked up from germline, CDR1 is SGHRS and CDR2 is YFSETQ. Trimming took 4 bases from V and 4 from J; bases not matched to a gene: 11. The CDR3 is made up of 16 amino acids. In DNA form, the CDR3 reads TGCGCCAGCAGCCCTAATCCGACTAGCCTTTACAATGAGCAGTTCTTC. This encodes CASSPNPTSLYNEQFF. Together with reference TRBV5-1 and TRBJ2-1, the CDR3 gives the full variable domain: KAGVTQTPRYLIKTRGQQVTLSCSPISGHRSVSWYQQTPGQGLQFLFEYFSETQRNKGNFPGRFSGRQFSNSRSEMNVSTLELGDSALYLCASSPNPTSLYNEQFFGPGTRLTVL.

The V call is TRBV7-2, the J call TRBJ1-6; D is uncertain. The CDR3 is 16 amino acids. Trimming shortened V by 1 base and J by 0 bases, and 7 bases separated the two germline ends. CDR1 and CDR2 from the germline V gene are SGHTA and FQGNSA. CDR3 in amino acids: CASSLVGSSYNSPLHF. CDR3 DNA: TGTGCCAGCAGCTTAGTCGGAAGCTCCTATAATTCACCCCTCCACTTT.

The chain employs TRBV15 and TRBJ2-3; 8 bases are a match to TRBD1. V lost 2 bases, J lost 1 base, and 2 bases stayed unmatched. The CDR3 totals 15 residues. The germline V gene has CDR1 LNHNV and CDR2 YYDKDF (reference sequence). The chain's CDR3 is CATSRQQGGTDTQYF. DNA of the CDR3: TGTGCCACCAGCAGACAACAGGGGGGCACAGATACGCAGTATTTT.

J is TRBJ2-4 and V is TRBV7-2, with a possible D match to TRBD2 (5 bases). V lost 5 bases and J 4 bases, leaving 6 bases between the germline ends. The CDR3 totals 12 residues. Germline loops: CDR1 SGHTA, CDR2 FQGNSA. In nucleotides, the CDR3 is TGTGCCAGCAGCCCGGGGAAAAACATTCAGTACTTC. This translates into CASSPGKNIQYF.

This clone appeared once. J is TRBJ1-1 and V is TRBV7-9; perhaps TRBD1 as D (6 bases). The germline V gene encodes CDR1 SEHNR and CDR2 FQNEAQ (reference sequence). V shed 6 bases and J shed 2 bases, with 13 bases lying between them. This CDR3 has 14 amino acids. CDR3 in amino acids: CASSLTGDNTEAFF. For the CDR3, the DNA is TGTGCCAGCAGTTTGACAGGAGACAACACTGAAGCTTTCTTT.

CDR3 nucleotide sequence: TGTGCCAGCAGCTTTTTTTATCCCGACAGGCTCTATGGCTACACCTTC. It yields the protein CASSFFYPDRLYGYTF. The J gene is TRBJ1-2, the V gene TRBV7-2, with D maybe TRBD1 (6 bases). CDR3 length: 16 residues. Per the germline V gene, CDR1 is SGHTA and CDR2 is FQGNSA. V lost 3 bases and J lost 4, with 18 bases in between.

V usage is TRBV4-3 and J usage is TRBJ2-7, with 10 bases lining up with TRBD1. J lost 5 bases, V lost 4 bases, and 5 bases had no gene match. The germline gives CDR1 LGHNA, CDR2 YSLEER. The CDR3 runs 14 residues. This CDR3 reads CASSPGQGSDEQYF. Written as DNA, the CDR3 is TGCGCCAGCAGCCCGGGACAGGGGAGCGACGAGCAGTACTTC.